This TCR beta chain originates from a study of shared clonotypes between healthy human individuals. Overall study findings and caveats: The expectation was that sequencing depth would affect clonotype sharing among donors. The four-donor shared clonotypes exceeded non-shared clonotypes in generation probability, with non-shared ones scoring lower.

The assay ran at deep level. The data were produced by immunoSEQ multiplex PCR, yet TCRdb's version contains in-frame clones alone and is incomplete. The sample records 2 million to 2.5 million clones, 90% to 95% being singletons. Note on this clone: Antigen specificity is unknown.

J lost 10 bases, V lost 5 bases, and 10 bases had no gene match. The CDR3 spans 16 residues. Germline V gene sequence: CDR1 SGHAT, CDR2 FQNNGV. CD45RO negativity and positive selection for CCR7 defined naive CD8 cells, a population that excluded terminally differentiated effector memory CD45RA+ cells. This TCR was sampled from a man aged 18 to 30 in good health. Some clones in this sample may be carry-over from other donors' samples. V and J are TRBV11-2 and TRBJ2-1, with TRBD2 matching over 14 bases. The sequenced material came from naive CD8+ T cells from PBMCs. The CDR3 DNA follows: TGTGCCAGCAGCCTCCGGACTAGCGGGAGGTCCGAAGAGCAGTTCTTC. Its translation is CASSLRTSGRSEEQFF.